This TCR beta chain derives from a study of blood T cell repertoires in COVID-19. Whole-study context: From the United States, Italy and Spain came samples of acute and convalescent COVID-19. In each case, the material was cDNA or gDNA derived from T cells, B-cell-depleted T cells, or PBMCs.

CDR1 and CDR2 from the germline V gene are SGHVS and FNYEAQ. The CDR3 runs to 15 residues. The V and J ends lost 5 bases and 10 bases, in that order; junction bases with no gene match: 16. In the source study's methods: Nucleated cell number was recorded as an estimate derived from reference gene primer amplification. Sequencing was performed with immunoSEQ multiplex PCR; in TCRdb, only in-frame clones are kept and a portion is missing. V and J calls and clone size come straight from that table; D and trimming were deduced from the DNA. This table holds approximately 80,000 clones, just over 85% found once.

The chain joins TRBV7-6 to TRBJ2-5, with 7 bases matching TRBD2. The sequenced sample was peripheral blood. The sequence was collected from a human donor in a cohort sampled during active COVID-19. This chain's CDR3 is CASSASGGTPRGQYF. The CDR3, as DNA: TGTGCCAGCAGCGCTAGCGGAGGGACCCCTAGGGGCCAGTACTTC. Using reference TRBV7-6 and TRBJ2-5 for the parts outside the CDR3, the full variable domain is GAGVSQSPRYKVTKRGQDVALRCDPISGHVSLYWYRQALGQGPEFLTYFNYEAQQDKSGLPNDRFSAERPEGSISTLTIQRTEQRDSAMYRCASSASGGTPRGQYFGPGTRLLVL.